This T cell receptor beta chain was captured by sequencing in a study of Ad26.COV2.S vaccination and SARS-CoV-2 variants. For the study at large: The authors gave Ad26.COV2.S intramuscularly, either once or twice 56 days apart.

With regard to this clone: What it binds is not known.

Generated by immunoSEQ multiplex PCR, the TCRdb table keeps only in-frame clones and is missing some. The table shows under 600,000 clones, with roughly 87% occurring only once. Treatment: 15 to 20 received Ad26.COV2.S at low or high dose, single or two shots; about 5 received placebo; per-sample allocation not given. All samples were drawn on day 63, counting from the first vaccine or placebo injection. Findings and caveats of the study: Breadth and depth estimates from TCRs may understate total T cell responses.

The sample consisted of peripheral blood, taken in a trial of Ad26.COV2.S vaccine versus placebo. The origin of this receptor is a person between 18 and 59 years old who received the Ad26.COV2.S COVID-19 vaccine or a placebo.

The CDR3 region is CAWSVLSTDTQYF. CDR3 nucleotides: TGTGCCTGGAGTGTACTCTCCACAGATACGCAGTATTTT. The chain is built from TRBV30 and TRBJ2-3, with D hard to call. Germline values: CDR1 GTSNPN, CDR2 SVGIG (reference sequence). CDR3 length equals 13 residues. V lost 0 bases, J lost 2 bases, and 6 bases lay in between.